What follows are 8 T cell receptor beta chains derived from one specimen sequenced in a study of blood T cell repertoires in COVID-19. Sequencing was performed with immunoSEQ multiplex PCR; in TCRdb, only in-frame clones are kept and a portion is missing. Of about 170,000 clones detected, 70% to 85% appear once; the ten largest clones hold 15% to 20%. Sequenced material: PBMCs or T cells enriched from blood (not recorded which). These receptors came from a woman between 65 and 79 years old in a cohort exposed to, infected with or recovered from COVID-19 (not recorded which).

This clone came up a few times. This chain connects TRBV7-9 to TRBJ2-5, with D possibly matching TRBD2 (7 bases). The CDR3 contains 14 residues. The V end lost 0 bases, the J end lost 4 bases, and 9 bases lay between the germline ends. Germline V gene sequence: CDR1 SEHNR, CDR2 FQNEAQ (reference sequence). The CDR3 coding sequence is TGTGCCAGCAGCTTAGCGGGAGGGGGAGAGACCCAGTACTTC. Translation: CASSLAGGGETQYF.

The CDR3: CASSLYSNYGYTF. The CDR3 nucleotides read TGTGCCAGCAGTTTATACAGTAACTATGGCTACACCTTC. The rearrangement uses TRBV28 and TRBJ1-2; the D is unclear. Per germline, CDR1 MDHEN and CDR2 SYDVKM. The CDR3 consists of 13 residues. V lost 1 base and J lost 1, with 4 bases in between.

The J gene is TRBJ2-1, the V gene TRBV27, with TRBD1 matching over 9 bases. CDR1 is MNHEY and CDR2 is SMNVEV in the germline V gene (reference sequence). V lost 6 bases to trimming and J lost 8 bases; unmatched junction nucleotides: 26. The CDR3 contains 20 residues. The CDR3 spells CASSPLGQGKPYKGWDEQFF. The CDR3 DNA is TGTGCCAGCAGCCCACTCGGACAGGGGAAACCGTACAAGGGCTGGGATGAGCAGTTCTTC.

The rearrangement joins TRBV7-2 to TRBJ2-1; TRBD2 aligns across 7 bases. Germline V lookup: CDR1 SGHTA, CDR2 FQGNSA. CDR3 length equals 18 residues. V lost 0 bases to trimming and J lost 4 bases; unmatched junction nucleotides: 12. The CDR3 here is CASSLATGRDYSYNEQFF. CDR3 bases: TGTGCCAGCAGCTTAGCGACCGGCCGGGACTATTCTTACAATGAGCAGTTCTTC.

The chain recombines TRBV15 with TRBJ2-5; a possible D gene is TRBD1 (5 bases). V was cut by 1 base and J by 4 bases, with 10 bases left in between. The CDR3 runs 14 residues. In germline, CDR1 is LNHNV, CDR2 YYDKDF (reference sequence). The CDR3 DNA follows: TGTGCCACCAGCAGAGGGCAGGGTGGAGAGACCCAGTACTTC. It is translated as CATSRGQGGETQYF.

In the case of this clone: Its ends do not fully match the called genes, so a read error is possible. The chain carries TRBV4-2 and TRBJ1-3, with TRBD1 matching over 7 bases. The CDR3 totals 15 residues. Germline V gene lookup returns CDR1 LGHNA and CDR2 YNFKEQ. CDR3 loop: CASSQDRAGGNTIYF. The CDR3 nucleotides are TGTGCCAGCAGTCAAGACAGGGCTGGTGGAAACACCATATATTTT.

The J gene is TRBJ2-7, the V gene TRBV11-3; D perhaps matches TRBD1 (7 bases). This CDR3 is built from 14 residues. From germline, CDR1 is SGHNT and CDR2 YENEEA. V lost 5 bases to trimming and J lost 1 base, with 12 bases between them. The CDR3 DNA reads TGTGCCAGCAGCACCAGGGGGACTTCCTACGAGCAGTACTTC. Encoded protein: CASSTRGTSYEQYF. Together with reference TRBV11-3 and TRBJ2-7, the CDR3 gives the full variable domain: EAGVVQSPRYKIIEKKQPVAFWCNPISGHNTLYWYLQNLGQGPELLIRYENEEAVDDSQLPKDRFSAERLKGVDSTLKIQPAELGDSAVYLCASSTRGTSYEQYFGPGTRLTVT.

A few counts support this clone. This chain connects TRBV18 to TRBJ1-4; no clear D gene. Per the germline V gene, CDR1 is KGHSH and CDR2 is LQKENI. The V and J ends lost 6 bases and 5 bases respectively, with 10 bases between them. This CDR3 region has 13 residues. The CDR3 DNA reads TGTGCCAGCTCTCGGGGAGTGAATGAAAAACTGTTTTTT. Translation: CASSRGVNEKLFF.